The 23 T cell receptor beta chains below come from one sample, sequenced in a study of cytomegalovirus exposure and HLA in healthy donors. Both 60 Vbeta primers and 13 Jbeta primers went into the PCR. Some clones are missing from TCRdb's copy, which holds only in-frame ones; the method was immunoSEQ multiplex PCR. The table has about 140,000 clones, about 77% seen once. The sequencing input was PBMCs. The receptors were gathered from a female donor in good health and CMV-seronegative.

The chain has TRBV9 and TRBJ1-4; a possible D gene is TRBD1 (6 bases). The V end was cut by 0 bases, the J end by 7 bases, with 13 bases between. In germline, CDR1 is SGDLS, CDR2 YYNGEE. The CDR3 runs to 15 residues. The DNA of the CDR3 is TGTGCCAGCAGCGTAGACAGGGATGTTGGTGAAAAACTGTTTTTT. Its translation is CASSVDRDVGEKLFF.

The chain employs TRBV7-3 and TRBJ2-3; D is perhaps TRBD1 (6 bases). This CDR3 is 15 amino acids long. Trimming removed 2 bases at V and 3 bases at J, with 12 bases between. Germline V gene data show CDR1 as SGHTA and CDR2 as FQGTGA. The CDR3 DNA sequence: TGTGCCAGCAGCTTATTTACAGGGCAAACAGATACGCAGTATTTT. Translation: CASSLFTGQTDTQYF. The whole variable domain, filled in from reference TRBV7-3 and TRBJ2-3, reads GAGVSQTPSNKVTEKGKYVELRCDPISGHTALYWYRQSLGQGPEFLIYFQGTGAADDSGLPNDRFFAVRPEGSVSTLKIQRTERGDSAVYLCASSLFTGQTDTQYFGPGTRLTVL.

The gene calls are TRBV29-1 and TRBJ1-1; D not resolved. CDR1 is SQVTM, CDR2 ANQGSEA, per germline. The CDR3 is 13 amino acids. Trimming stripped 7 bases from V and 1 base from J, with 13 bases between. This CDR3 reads CSAVVYSNTEAFF. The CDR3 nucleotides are TGCAGCGCTGTGGTCTACTCGAACACTGAAGCTTTCTTT.

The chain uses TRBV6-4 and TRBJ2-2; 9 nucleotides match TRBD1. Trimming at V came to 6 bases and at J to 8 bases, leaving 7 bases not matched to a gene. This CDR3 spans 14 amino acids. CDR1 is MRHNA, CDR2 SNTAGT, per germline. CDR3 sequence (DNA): TGTGCCAGCAGAACCGACAGGGGGGCAGGGGAGCTGTTTTTT. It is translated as CASRTDRGAGELFF.

The CDR3 DNA sequence: TGTGCCATCAGCGGACAGGGGGCAAGCTCTGGAAACACCATATATTTT. Encoded protein: CAISGQGASSGNTIYF. V and J are TRBV10-3 and TRBJ1-3; 11 bases fit TRBD1. This CDR3 region has 16 residues. V gave up 6 bases and J gave up 0 bases; unmatched junction bases: 4. From germline, CDR1 is ENHRY and CDR2 SYGVKD.

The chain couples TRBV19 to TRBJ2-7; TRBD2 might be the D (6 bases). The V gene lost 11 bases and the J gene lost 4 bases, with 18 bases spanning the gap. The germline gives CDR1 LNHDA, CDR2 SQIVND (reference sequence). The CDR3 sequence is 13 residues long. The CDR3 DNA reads TGTGCCGTGGCACTAAGTGCGGGGTACGAGCAGTACTTC. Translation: CAVALSAGYEQYF.

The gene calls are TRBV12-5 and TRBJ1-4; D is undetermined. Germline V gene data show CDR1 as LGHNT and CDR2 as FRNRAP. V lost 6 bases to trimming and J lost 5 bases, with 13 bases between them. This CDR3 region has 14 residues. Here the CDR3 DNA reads TGTGCTAGTGGAACGGGGTCCTCGAATGAAAAACTGTTTTTT. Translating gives CASGTGSSNEKLFF.

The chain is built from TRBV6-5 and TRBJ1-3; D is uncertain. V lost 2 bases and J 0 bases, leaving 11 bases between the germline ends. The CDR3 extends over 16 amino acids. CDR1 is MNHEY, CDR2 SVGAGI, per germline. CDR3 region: CASSYEARSSGNTIYF. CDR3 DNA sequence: TGTGCCAGCAGTTACGAGGCCCGCAGCTCTGGAAACACCATATATTTT.

CDR3 amino acids: CASSVESGANVLTF. CDR3 DNA sequence: TGTGCCAGCAGTGTAGAGTCTGGGGCCAACGTCCTGACTTTC. The gene calls are TRBV2 and TRBJ2-6; D is ambiguous. CDR3 length: 14 residues. Germline CDR1 and CDR2: SNHLY and FYNNEI. Trimming shortened V by 4 bases and J by 1 base, and 5 bases separated the two germline ends. Supplemented by reference TRBV2 and TRBJ2-6, the full variable domain reads EPEVTQTPSHQVTQMGQEVILRCVPISNHLYFYWYRQILGQKVEFLVSFYNNEISEKSEIFDDQFSVERPDGSNFTLKIRSTKLEDSAMYFCASSVESGANVLTFGAGSRLTVL.

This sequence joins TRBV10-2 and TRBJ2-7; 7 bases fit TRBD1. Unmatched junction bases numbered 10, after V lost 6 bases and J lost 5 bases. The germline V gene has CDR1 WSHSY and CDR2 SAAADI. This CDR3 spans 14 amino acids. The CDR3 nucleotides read TGCGCCAGCAGGACCCTGACAGGGTTGAACGAGCAGTACTTC. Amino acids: CASRTLTGLNEQYF.

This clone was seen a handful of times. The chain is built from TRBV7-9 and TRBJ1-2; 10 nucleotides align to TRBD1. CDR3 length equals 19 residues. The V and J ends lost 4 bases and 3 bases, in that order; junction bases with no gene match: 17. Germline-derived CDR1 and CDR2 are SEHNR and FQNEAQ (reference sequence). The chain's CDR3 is CASSSWETGGAYEDYGYTF. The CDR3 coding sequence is TGTGCCAGCAGCTCCTGGGAGACAGGGGGCGCTTACGAAGACTATGGCTACACCTTC.

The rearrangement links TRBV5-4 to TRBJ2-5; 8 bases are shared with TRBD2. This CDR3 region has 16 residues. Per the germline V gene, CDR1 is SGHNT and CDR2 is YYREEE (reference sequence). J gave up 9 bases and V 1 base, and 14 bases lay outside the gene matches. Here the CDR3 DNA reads TGTGCCAGCAGCTTGTACGGGGGGGCGGGTGTAGGGGCCCAGTACTTC. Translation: CASSLYGGAGVGAQYF.

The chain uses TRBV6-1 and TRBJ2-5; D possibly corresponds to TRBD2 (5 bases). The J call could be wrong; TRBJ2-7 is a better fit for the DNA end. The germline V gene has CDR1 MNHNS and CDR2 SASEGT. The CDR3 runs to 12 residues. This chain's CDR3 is CASKGSSYEQYF. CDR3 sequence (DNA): TGTGCCAGCAAAGGGAGCTCCTACGAGCAGTACTTC.

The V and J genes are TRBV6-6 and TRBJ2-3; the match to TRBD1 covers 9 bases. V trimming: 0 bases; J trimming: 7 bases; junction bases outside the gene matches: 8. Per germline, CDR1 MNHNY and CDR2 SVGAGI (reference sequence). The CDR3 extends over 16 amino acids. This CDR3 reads CASSYSGTGILNTQYF. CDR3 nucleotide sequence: TGTGCCAGCAGTTACTCAGGGACAGGGATACTAAATACGCAGTATTTT.

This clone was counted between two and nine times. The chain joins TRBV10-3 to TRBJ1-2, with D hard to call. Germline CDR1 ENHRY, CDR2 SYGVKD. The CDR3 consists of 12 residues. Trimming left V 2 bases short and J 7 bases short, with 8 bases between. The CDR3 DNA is TGTGCCATCAGTGAGCCCCTTCGTGGCTACACCTTC. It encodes CAISEPLRGYTF.

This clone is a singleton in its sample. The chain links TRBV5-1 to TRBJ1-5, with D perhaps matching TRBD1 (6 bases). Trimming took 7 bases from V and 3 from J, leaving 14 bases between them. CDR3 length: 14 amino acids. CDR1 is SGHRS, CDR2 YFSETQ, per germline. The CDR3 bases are TGCGCCAGCTCCGAAGGACAGATCAATCAGCCCCAGCATTTT. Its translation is CASSEGQINQPQHF.

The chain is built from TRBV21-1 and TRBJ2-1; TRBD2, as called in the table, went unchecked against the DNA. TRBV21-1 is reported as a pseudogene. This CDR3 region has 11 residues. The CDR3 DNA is TGTGCCAGCAGCGCCCGGGAAACACAGTTCTTC. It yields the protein CASSARETQFF.

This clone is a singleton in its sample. The CDR3 nucleotides read TGTGCCACCAGCCTATACCGACAGGGAATTAGCACAGATACGCAGTATTTT. Its translation is CATSLYRQGISTDTQYF. V and J are TRBV15 and TRBJ2-3; 7 bases fit TRBD1. This CDR3 comprises 17 residues. Germline CDR1 is LNHNV and CDR2 is YYDKDF (reference sequence). Trimming removed 5 bases from V and 0 bases from J; junction bases left unmatched: 11.

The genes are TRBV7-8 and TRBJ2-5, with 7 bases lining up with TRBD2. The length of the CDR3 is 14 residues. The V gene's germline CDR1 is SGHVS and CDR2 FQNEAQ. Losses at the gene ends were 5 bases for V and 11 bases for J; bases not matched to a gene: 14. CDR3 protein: CASSQAGTTVGQYF. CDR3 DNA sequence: TGTGCCAGCAGCCAAGCCGGGACTACAGTCGGGCAGTACTTC.

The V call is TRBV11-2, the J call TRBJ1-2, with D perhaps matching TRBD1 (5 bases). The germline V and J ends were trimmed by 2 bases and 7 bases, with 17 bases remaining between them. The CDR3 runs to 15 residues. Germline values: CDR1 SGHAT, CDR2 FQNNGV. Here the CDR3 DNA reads TGTGCCAGCAGCTTACTAATTCAGGGTTCTAGTGGCTACACCTTC. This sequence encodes CASSLLIQGSSGYTF. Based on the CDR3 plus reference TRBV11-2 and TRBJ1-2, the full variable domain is EAGVAQSPRYKIIEKRQSVAFWCNPISGHATLYWYQQILGQGPKLLIQFQNNGVVDDSQLPKDRFSAERLKGVDSTLKIQPAKLEDSAVYLCASSLLIQGSSGYTFGSGTRLTVV.

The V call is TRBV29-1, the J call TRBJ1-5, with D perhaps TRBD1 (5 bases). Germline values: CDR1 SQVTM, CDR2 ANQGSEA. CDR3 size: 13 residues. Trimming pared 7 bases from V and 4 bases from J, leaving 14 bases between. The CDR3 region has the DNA TGCAGCGGCGCGTGGGGGGGAAATCAGCCCCAGCATTTT. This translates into CSGAWGGNQPQHF.

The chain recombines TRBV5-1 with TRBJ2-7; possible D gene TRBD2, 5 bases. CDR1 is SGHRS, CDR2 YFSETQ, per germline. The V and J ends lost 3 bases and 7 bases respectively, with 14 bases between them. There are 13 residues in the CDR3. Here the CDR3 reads CASSYSTGSEQYF. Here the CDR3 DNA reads TGCGCCAGCAGCTATAGCACGGGGAGTGAGCAGTACTTC.

CDR3 in DNA: TGTGCCAGCAGCTGGACAGGGACGGGAACTGAAGCTTTCTTT. Translated, it gives CASSWTGTGTEAFF. The chain links TRBV5-5 to TRBJ1-1; 8 bases align to TRBD1. With 3 bases clipped from V and 5 bases from J, the junction kept 6 bases outside the gene matches. CDR3 length equals 14 residues. In germline, CDR1 is SGHKS, CDR2 YYEKEE (reference sequence).